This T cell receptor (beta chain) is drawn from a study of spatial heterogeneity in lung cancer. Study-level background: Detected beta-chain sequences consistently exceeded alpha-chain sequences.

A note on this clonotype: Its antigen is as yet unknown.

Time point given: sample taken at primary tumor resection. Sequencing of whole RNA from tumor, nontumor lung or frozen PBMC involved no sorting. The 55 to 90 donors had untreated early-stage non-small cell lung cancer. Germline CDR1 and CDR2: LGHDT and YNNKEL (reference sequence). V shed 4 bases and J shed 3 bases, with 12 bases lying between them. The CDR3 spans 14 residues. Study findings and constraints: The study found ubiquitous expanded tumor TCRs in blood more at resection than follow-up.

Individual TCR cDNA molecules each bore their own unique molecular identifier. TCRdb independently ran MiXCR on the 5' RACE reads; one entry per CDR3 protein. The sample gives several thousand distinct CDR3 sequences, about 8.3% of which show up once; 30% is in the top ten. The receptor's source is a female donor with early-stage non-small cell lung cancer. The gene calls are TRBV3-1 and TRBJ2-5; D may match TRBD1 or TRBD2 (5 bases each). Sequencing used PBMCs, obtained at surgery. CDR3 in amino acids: CASSPDVGEETQYF. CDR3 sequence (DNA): TGTGCCAGCAGCCCGGATGTGGGGGAAGAGACCCAGTACTTC.